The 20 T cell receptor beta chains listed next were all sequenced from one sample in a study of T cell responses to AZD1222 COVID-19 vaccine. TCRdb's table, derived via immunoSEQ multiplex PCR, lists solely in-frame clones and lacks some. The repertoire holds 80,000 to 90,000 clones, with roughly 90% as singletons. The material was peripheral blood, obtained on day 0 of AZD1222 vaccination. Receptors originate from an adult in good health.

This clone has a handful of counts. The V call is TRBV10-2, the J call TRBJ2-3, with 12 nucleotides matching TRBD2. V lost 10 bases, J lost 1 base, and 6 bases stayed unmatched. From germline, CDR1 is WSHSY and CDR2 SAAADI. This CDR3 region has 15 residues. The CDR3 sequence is CATQTSGRRTDTQYF. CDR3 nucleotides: TGCGCCACTCAGACTAGCGGGAGACGCACAGATACGCAGTATTTT.

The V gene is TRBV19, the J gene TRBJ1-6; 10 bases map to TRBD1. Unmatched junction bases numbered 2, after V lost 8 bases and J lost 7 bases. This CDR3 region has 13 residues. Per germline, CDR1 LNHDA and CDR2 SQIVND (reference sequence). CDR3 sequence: CASRDRGNSPLHF. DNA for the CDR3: TGTGCCAGTCGGGACAGGGGAAATTCACCCCTCCACTTT.

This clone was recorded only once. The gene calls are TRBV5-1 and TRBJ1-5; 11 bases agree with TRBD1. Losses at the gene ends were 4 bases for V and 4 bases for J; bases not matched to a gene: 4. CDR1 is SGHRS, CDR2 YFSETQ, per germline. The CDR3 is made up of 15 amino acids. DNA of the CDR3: TGCGCCAGCAGCGCGGGACAGGGGGATAATCAGCCCCAGCATTTT. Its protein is CASSAGQGDNQPQHF. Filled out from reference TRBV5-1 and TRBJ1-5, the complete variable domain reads KAGVTQTPRYLIKTRGQQVTLSCSPISGHRSVSWYQQTPGQGLQFLFEYFSETQRNKGNFPGRFSGRQFSNSRSEMNVSTLELGDSALYLCASSAGQGDNQPQHFGDGTRLSIL.

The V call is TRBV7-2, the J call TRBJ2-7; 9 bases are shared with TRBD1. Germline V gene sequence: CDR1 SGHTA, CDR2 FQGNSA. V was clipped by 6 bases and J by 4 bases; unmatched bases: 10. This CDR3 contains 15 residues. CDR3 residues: CASSATGTGIYEQYF. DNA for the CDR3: TGTGCCAGCAGTGCCACCGGGACAGGGATATACGAGCAGTACTTC.

The CDR3, as DNA: TGTGCCACCTCCCTCCGAAGGGAGCAGTACTTC. Translated, it gives CATSLRREQYF. This sequence joins TRBV28 and TRBJ2-7; no clear D gene. Germline loops: CDR1 MDHEN, CDR2 SYDVKM. CDR3 length: 11 residues. V was shortened by 10 bases and J by 7 bases, with 14 bases between the two germline ends.

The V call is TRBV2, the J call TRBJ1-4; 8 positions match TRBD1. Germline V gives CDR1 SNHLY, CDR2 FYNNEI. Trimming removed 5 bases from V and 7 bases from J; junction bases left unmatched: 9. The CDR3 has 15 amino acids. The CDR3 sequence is CASSMSGGIGEKLFF. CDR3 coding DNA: TGTGCCAGCAGTATGTCAGGGGGCATTGGTGAAAAACTGTTTTTT.

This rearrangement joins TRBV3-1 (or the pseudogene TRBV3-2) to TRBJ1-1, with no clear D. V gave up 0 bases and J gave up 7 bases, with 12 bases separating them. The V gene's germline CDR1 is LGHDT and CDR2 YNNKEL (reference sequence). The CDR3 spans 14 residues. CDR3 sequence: CASSQDFGVGEAFF. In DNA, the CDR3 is TGTGCCAGCAGCCAAGATTTCGGGGTCGGTGAAGCTTTCTTT.

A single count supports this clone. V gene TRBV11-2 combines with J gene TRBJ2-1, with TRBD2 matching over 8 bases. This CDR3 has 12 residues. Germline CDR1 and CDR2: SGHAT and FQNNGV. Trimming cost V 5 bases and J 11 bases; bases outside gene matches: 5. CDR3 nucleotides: TGTGCCAGCAGCCCGGGGGGGCCCAAGCAGTTCTTC. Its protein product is CASSPGGPKQFF.

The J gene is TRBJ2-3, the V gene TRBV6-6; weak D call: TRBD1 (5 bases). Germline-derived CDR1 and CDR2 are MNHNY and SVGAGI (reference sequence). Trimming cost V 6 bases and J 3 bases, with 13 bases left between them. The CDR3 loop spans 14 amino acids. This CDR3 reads CASRKGLVTDTQYF. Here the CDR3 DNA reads TGTGCCAGCAGGAAGGGGCTAGTAACAGATACGCAGTATTTT.

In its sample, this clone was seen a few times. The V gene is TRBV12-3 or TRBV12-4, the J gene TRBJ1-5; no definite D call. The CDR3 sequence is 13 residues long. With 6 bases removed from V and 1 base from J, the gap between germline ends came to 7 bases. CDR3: CASSFTSNQPQHF. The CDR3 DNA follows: TGTGCCAGCAGCTTTACAAGCAATCAGCCCCAGCATTTT.

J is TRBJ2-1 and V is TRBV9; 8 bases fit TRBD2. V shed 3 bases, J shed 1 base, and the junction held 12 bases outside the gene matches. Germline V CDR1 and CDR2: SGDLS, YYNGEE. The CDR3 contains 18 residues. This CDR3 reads CASSAGGPGTRSYNEQFF. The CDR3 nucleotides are TGTGCCAGCAGCGCCGGGGGACCCGGGACTAGATCCTACAATGAGCAGTTCTTC.

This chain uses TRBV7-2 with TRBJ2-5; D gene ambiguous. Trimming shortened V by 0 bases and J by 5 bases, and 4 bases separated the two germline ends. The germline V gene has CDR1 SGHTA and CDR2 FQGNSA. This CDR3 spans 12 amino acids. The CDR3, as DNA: TGTGCCAGCAGCTTAGCTAGTGAGACCCAGTACTTC. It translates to CASSLASETQYF.

This CDR3 reads CASSRDLAGYSGELFF. The DNA of the CDR3 is TGCGCCAGCAGCCGGGACCTAGCGGGGTACAGCGGGGAGCTGTTTTTT. The rearrangement links TRBV5-1 to TRBJ2-2; TRBD2 aligns across 9 bases. The CDR3 has 16 residues. V was pared by 4 bases and J by 7 bases, with 11 bases of the junction left unmatched. Germline V gives CDR1 SGHRS, CDR2 YFSETQ.

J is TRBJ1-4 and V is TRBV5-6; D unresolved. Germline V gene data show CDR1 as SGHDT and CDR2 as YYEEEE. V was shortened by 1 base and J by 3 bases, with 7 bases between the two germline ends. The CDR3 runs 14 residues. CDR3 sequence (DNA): TGTGCCAGCAGCTTGTTACAAGCTAATGAAAAACTGTTTTTT. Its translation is CASSLLQANEKLFF.

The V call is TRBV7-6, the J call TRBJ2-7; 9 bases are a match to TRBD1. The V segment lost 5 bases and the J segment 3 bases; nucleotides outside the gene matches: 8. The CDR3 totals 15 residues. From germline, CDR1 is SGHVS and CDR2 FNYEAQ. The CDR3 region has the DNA TGTGCCAGCAGCCTAGGGACAGGGATAGACTACGAGCAGTACTTC. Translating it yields CASSLGTGIDYEQYF. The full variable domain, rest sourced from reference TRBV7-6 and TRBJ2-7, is GAGVSQSPRYKVTKRGQDVALRCDPISGHVSLYWYRQALGQGPEFLTYFNYEAQQDKSGLPNDRFSAERPEGSISTLTIQRTEQRDSAMYRCASSLGTGIDYEQYFGPGTRLTVT.

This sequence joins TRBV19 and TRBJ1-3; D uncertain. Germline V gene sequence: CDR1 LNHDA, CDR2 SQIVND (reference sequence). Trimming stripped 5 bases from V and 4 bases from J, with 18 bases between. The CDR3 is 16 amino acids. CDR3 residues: CASSPNIQKLGNTIYF. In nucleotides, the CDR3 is TGTGCCAGTAGTCCGAACATCCAGAAATTGGGAAACACCATATATTTT.

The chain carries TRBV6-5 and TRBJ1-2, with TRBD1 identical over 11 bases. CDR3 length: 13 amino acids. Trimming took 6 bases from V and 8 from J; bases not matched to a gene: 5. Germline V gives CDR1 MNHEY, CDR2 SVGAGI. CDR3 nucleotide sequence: TGTGCCAGCAGAGAGGACAGGGGGCGAGGCTACACCTTC. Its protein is CASREDRGRGYTF.

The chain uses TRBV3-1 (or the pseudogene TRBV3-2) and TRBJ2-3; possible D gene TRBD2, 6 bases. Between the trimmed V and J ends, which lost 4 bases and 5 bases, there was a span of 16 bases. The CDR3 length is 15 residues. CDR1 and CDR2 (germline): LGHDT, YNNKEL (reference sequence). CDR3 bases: TGTGCCAGCAGCCCTTCACTAGCCATCCGAGATACGCAGTATTTT. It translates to CASSPSLAIRDTQYF.

DNA for the CDR3: TGTGCCAGTAAGAAGAGTCAGTCTTACAATGAGCAGTTCTTC. Translated: CASKKSQSYNEQFF. The chain employs TRBV19 and TRBJ2-1; D gene ambiguous. The CDR3 totals 14 residues. Germline values: CDR1 LNHDA, CDR2 SQIVND (reference sequence). The germline V and J ends were trimmed by 7 bases and 4 bases, with 14 bases remaining between them.

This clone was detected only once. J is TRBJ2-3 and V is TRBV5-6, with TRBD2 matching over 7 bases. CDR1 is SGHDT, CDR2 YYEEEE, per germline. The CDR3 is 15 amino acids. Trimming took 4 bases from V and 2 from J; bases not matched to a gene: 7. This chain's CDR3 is CASSERLAVTDTQYF. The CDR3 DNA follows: TGTGCCAGCAGCGAACGACTAGCCGTCACAGATACGCAGTATTTT.